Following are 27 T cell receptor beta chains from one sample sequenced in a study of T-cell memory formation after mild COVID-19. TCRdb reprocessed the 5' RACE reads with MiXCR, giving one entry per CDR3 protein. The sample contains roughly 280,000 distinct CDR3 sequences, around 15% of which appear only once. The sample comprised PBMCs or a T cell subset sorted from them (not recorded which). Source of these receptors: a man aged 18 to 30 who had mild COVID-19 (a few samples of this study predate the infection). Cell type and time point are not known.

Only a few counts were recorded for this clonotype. CDR3 bases: TGTGCCAGCAGCTTAGGTTTCGGGGGCAATCAGCCCCAGCATTTT. This encodes CASSLGFGGNQPQHF. The V and J genes are TRBV7-9 and TRBJ1-5; no clear D gene. Germline CDR1 and CDR2: SEHNR and FQNEAQ (reference sequence). The V and J ends lost 1 base and 2 bases respectively, with 9 bases between them. The CDR3 is 15 amino acids.

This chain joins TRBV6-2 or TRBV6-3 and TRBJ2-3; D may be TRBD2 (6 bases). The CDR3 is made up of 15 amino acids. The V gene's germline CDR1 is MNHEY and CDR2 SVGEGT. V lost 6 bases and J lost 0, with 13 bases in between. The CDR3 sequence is CASSLRRASTDTQYF. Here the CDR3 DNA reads TGTGCCAGCAGCCTCCGGAGGGCGAGCACAGATACGCAGTATTTT.

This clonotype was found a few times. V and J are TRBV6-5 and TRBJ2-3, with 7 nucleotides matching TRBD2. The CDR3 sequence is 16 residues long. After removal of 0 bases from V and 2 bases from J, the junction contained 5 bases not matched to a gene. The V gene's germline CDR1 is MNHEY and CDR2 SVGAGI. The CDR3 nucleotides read TGTGCCAGCAGTTACTCGCCCCGGGGGGTCACAGATACGCAGTATTTT. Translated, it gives CASSYSPRGVTDTQYF.

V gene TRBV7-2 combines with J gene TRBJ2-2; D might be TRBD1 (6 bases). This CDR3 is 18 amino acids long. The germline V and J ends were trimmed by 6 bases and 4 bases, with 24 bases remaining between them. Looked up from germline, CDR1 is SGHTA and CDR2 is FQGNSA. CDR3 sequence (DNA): TGTGCCAGCAGACCGAGTCGAGCCGGGGCAGGGGCCACCGGGGAGCTGTTTTTT. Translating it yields CASRPSRAGAGATGELFF.

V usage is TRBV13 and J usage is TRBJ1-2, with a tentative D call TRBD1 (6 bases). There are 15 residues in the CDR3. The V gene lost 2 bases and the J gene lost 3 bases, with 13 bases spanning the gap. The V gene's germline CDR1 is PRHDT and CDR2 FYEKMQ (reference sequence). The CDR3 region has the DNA TGTGCCAGCAGCTTACTAACGGCAGGGGACTATGGCTACACCTTC. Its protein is CASSLLTAGDYGYTF.

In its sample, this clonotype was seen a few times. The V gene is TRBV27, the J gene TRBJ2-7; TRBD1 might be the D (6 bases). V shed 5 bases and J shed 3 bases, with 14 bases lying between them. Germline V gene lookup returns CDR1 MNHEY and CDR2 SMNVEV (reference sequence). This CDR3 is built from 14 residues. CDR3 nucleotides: TGTGCCAGCAGTCCCTCGGAAGGGGGCTACGAGCAGTACTTC. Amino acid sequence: CASSPSEGGYEQYF.

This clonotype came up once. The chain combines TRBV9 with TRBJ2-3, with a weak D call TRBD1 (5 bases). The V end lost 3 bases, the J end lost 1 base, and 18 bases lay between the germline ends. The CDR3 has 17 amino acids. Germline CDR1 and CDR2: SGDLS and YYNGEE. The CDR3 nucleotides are TGTGCCAGCAGCGGAGGATGGCAGGGAAGAGGCACAGATACGCAGTATTTT. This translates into CASSGGWQGRGTDTQYF.

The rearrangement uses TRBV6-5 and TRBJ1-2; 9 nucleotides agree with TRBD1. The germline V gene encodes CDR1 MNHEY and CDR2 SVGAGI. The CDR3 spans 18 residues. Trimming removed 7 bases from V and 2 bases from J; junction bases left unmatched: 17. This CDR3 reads CASNPQGATKHLNYGYTF. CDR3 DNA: TGTGCCAGCAACCCACAGGGGGCAACGAAACATTTGAACTATGGCTACACCTTC.

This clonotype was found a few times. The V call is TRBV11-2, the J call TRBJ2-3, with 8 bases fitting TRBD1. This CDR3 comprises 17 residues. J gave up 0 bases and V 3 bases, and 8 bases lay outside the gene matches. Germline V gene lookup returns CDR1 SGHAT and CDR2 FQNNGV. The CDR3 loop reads CASSLTRRQGSTDTQYF. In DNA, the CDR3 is TGTGCCAGCAGCTTGACCCGTAGACAGGGGAGCACAGATACGCAGTATTTT.

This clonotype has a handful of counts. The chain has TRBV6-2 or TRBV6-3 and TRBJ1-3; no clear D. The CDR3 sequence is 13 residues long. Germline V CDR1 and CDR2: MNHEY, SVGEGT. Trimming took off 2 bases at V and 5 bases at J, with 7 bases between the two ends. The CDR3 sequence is CASSYLERNTIYF. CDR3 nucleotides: TGTGCCAGCAGTTACCTGGAAAGAAACACCATATATTTT.

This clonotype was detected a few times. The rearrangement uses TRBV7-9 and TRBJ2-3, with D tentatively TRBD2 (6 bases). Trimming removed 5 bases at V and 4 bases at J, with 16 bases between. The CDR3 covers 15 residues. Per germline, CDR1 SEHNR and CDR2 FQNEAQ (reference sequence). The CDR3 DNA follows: TGTGCCAGCAGCCCAGGGAGGAGGACCTCAGATACGCAGTATTTT. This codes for CASSPGRRTSDTQYF.

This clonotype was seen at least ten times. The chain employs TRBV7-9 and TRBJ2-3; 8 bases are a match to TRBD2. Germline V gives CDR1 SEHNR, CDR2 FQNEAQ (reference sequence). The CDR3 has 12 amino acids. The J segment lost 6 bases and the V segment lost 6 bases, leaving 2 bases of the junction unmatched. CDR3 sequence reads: CASSRLADTQYF. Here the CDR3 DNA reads TGTGCCAGCAGTAGACTAGCGGATACGCAGTATTTT.

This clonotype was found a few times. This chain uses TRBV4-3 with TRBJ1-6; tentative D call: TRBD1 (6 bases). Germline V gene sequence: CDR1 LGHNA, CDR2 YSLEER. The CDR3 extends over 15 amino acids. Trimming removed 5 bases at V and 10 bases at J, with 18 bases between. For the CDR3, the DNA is TGCGCCAGCAGCGTAGGGGGAGGGAACGCGTCACCCCTCCACTTT. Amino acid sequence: CASSVGGGNASPLHF.

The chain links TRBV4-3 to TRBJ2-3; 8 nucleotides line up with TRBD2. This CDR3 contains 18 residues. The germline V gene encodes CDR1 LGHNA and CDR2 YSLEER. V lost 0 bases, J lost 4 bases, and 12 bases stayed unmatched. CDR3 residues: CASSQDQWGGGISDTQYF. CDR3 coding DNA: TGCGCCAGCAGCCAAGATCAATGGGGCGGGGGGATCTCAGATACGCAGTATTTT.

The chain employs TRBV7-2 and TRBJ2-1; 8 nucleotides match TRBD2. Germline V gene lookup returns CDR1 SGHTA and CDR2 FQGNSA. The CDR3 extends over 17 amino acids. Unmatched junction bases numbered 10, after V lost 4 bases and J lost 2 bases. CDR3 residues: CASSSRTSWIAYNEQFF. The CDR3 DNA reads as TGTGCCAGCAGCTCTCGGACTAGCTGGATCGCCTACAATGAGCAGTTCTTC.

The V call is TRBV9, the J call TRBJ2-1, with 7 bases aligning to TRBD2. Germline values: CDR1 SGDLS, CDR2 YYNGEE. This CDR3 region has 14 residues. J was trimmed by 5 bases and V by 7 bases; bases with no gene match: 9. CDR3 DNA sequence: TGTGCCAGCGGCCTATCAGCGGGGAACAATGAGCAGTTCTTC. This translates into CASGLSAGNNEQFF. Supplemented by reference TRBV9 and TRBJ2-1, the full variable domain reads DSGVTQTPKHLITATGQRVTLRCSPRSGDLSVYWYQQSLDQGLQFLIQYYNGEERAKGNILERFSAQQFPDLHSELNLSSLELGDSALYFCASGLSAGNNEQFFGPGTRLTVL.

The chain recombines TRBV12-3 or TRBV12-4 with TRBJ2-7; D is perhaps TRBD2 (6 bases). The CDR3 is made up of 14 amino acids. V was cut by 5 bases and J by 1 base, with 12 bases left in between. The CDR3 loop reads CASSTTGTSYEQYF. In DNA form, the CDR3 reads TGTGCCAGCAGTACTACCGGGACTTCCTACGAGCAGTACTTC.

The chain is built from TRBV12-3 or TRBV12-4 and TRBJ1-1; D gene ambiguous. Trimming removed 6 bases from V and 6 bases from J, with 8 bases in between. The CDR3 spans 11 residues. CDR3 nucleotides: TGTGCCAGCAGCCCCGGTGCTGAAGCTTTCTTT. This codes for CASSPGAEAFF.

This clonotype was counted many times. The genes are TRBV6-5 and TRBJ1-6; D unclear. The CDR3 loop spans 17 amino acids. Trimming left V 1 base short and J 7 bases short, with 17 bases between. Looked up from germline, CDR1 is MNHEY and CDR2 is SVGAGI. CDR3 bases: TGTGCCAGCAGTTACTTTACGGCAGCTAATCTGAATTCACCCCTCCACTTT. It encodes CASSYFTAANLNSPLHF.

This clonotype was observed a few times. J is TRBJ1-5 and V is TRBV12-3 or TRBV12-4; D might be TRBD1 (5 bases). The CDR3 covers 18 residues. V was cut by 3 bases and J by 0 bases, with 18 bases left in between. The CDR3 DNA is TGTGCCAGCAGTTTTCATTCTGTGGGAACAGGTAGCAATCAGCCCCAGCATTTT. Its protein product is CASSFHSVGTGSNQPQHF.

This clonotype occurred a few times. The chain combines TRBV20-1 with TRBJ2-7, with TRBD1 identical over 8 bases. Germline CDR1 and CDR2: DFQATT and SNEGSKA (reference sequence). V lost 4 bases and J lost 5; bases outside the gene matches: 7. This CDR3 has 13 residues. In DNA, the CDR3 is TGCAGTGCTATGTCACAGGGGGGACACGAGCAGTACTTC. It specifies CSAMSQGGHEQYF.

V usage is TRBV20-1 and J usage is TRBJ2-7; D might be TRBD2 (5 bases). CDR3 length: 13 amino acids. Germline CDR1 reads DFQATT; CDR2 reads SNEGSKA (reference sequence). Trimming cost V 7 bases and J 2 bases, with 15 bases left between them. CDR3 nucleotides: TGCAGTGGCGAGGGTCCCCTACCCTACGAGCAGTACTTC. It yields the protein CSGEGPLPYEQYF.

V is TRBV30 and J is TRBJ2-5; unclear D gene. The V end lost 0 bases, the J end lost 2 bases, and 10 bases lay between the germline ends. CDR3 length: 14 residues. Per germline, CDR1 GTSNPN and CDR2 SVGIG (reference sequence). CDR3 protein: CAWSVRSFQETQYF. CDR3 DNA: TGTGCCTGGAGTGTCCGTAGTTTTCAAGAGACCCAGTACTTC.

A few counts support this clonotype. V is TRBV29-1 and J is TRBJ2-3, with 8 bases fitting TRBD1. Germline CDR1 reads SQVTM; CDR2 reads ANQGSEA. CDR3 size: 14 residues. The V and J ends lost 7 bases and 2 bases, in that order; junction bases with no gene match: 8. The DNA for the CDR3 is TGCAGCGGACGTCGGGACAGGAACACAGATACGCAGTATTTT. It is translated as CSGRRDRNTDTQYF.

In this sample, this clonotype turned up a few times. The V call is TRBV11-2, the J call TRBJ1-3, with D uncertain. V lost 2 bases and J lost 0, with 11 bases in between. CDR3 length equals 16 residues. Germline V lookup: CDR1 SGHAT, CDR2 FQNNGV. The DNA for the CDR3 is TGTGCCAGCAGCTTATGGACGGCTGACTCTGGAAACACCATATATTTT. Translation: CASSLWTADSGNTIYF.

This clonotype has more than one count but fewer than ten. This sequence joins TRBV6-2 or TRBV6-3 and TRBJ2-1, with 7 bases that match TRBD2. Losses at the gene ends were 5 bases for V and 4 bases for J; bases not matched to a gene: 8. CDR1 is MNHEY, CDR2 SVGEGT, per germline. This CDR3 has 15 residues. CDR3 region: CASSPKSGVYNEQFF. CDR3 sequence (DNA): TGTGCCAGCAGTCCCAAGAGCGGGGTTTACAATGAGCAGTTCTTC.

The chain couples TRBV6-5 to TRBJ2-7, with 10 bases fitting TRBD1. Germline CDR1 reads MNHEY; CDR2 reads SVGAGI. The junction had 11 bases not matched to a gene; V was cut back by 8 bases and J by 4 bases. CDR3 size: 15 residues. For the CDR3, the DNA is TGTGCCAGCCATGACAGGGGGCGGCCTCCTTACGAGCAGTACTTC. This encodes CASHDRGRPPYEQYF.